The T cell receptor (beta chain) described here comes from a study of blood T cell repertoires in COVID-19. Study summary: The United States, Italy and Spain provided the acute and convalescent COVID-19 samples. From T cells, B-cell-depleted T cells, or PBMCs came the material, which was cDNA or gDNA.

The CDR3 is made up of 13 amino acids. The germline V and J ends were trimmed by 5 bases and 4 bases, with 11 bases remaining between them. The germline gives CDR1 LNHDA, CDR2 SQIVND (reference sequence). Methods used by the authors: Reference gene primer amplification yielded estimated nucleated cell counts. The method was immunoSEQ multiplex PCR; TCRdb's version includes in-frame clones alone and lacks a portion of them. From that table come the V and J calls and clone size; the DNA was used to work out D and trimming. The repertoire holds about 180,000 clones, approximately 86% seen once, with approximately 7% in the top ten.

The sequencing input was peripheral blood. The TCR was taken from a man at least 80 years old with COVID-19, enrolled during active disease. The V gene is TRBV19, the J gene TRBJ1-2; weak D call: TRBD1 (6 bases). The CDR3, as DNA: TGTGCCAGTAGTTACCGGACAGCCTATGGCTACACCTTC. Protein sequence: CASSYRTAYGYTF.